These 28 T cell receptor beta chains originate from one sample sequenced in a study of blood T cell repertoires in COVID-19 (dated by TCRdb to the early 2020s). Preparation of the library involved the immunoSEQ multiplex PCR assay. TCRdb re-hosts the immuneACCESS table, in-frame sequences only. Its copies lack some clones; in the studies checked, an unresolved V gene accounts for under half of them, and the cause for the rest is not known. Here the sample has about 260,000 clones; roughly nine tenths occur a single time. The ten largest clones capture less than 3% of the sample. Input material: PBMCs or T cells enriched from blood (not recorded which). The receptors were gathered from a woman in her forties or fifties who had recovered from COVID-19.

The chain carries TRBV15 and TRBJ2-1, with 7 bases that match TRBD2. The CDR3 has 16 amino acids. Germline V gene sequence: CDR1 LNHNV, CDR2 YYDKDF (reference sequence). V lost 0 bases, J lost 5 bases, and 7 bases stayed unmatched. This chain's CDR3 is CATSRDGASGNNEQFF. The CDR3, as DNA: TGTGCCACCAGCAGAGATGGAGCTAGCGGTAACAATGAGCAGTTCTTC.

This chain uses TRBV20-1 with TRBJ2-1; D not certain. The length of the CDR3 is 11 residues. Deletions cut 3 bases from V and 6 bases from J, with 6 bases between. CDR1 is DFQATT and CDR2 is SNEGSKA in the germline V gene (reference sequence). The DNA for the CDR3 is TGCAGTGCTAGCGCCGGCAATGAGCAGTTCTTC. It specifies CSASAGNEQFF.

Remarks on this clone: The sample carries other DNA sequences with the same CDR3. This chain joins TRBV7-3 and TRBJ1-1, with 7 bases fitting TRBD1. The CDR3 has 13 residues. Germline CDR1 SGHTA, CDR2 FQGTGA. After removal of 3 bases from V and 4 bases from J, the junction contained 2 bases not matched to a gene. CDR3 in amino acids: CASSFNRGTEAFF. As DNA, the CDR3 is TGTGCCAGCAGCTTTAACAGGGGCACTGAAGCTTTCTTT.

The chain couples TRBV7-8 to TRBJ1-2; D might be TRBD1 (6 bases). The germline V gene has CDR1 SGHVS and CDR2 FQNEAQ. Trimming took off 3 bases at V and 7 bases at J, with 9 bases between the two ends. CDR3 size: 12 residues. CDR3 nucleotide sequence: TGTGCCAGCAGCTTCGGACAGAGTGGCTACACCTTC. Amino acids: CASSFGQSGYTF.

This sequence joins TRBV30 and TRBJ1-3, with D maybe TRBD1 (6 bases). Trimming removed 1 base from V and 4 bases from J, with 8 bases in between. The CDR3 is 13 amino acids. Germline V CDR1 and CDR2: GTSNPN, SVGIG (reference sequence). The CDR3 coding sequence is TGTGCCTGGAGTGGGGGGCCCGGAAACACCATATATTTT. Protein sequence: CAWSGGPGNTIYF.

The sample holds one count of this clone. This chain joins TRBV7-2 and TRBJ2-7; a possible D gene is TRBD1 (6 bases). Trimming removed 2 bases at V and 1 base at J, with 12 bases between. The CDR3 sequence is 15 residues long. The germline CDR1 and CDR2 sequences are SGHTA and FQGNSA. The DNA for the CDR3 is TGTGCCAGCAGCTTAACAGGGATTACATCCTACGAGCAGTACTTC. Translating it yields CASSLTGITSYEQYF.

This sequence joins TRBV27 and TRBJ2-1, with 8 positions matching TRBD2. This CDR3 contains 15 residues. Trimming took 7 bases from V and 6 from J; bases not matched to a gene: 11. Germline lookup yields CDR1 MNHEY and CDR2 SMNVEV (reference sequence). The CDR3 coding sequence is TGTGCCAGCATCCGGTCCAGCGGGAGTCCCAATGAGCAGTTCTTC. This translates into CASIRSSGSPNEQFF.

The chain recombines TRBV6-2 or TRBV6-3 with TRBJ2-7, with D maybe TRBD1 (6 bases). The CDR3 totals 15 residues. The V end was cut by 6 bases, the J end by 3 bases, with 18 bases between. The germline V gene has CDR1 MNHEY and CDR2 SVGEGT. The CDR3: CASSSWRTAFYEQYF. The CDR3 coding sequence is TGTGCCAGCAGCTCCTGGAGGACAGCATTCTACGAGCAGTACTTC.

The gene calls are TRBV9 and TRBJ2-7, with 10 bases fitting TRBD2. The trim removed 1 base at V and 4 bases at J, leaving 5 bases unmatched. Germline CDR1 is SGDLS and CDR2 is YYNGEE. The length of the CDR3 is 15 residues. For the CDR3, the DNA is TGTGCCAGCAGCGTAACAGCGGGAGGGATTTACGAGCAGTACTTC. Translated: CASSVTAGGIYEQYF.

This chain uses TRBV7-2 with TRBJ1-1; possibly TRBD1 for D (5 bases). Between the trimmed V and J ends, which lost 1 base and 4 bases, there was a span of 16 bases. Germline V CDR1 and CDR2: SGHTA, FQGNSA. The CDR3 has 16 amino acids. The CDR3 DNA reads as TGTGCCAGCAGCTTAGTTCCAGGGATGGTATCCACTGAAGCTTTCTTT. Its translation: CASSLVPGMVSTEAFF.

A single count supports this clone. The rearrangement links TRBV2 to TRBJ1-2; 11 nucleotides align to TRBD1. The CDR3 spans 13 residues. In germline, CDR1 is SNHLY, CDR2 FYNNEI. The junction had 7 bases not matched to a gene; V was cut back by 8 bases and J by 8 bases. The CDR3 is CASRPGTGGGYTF. The DNA for the CDR3 is TGTGCCAGCCGCCCCGGGACAGGGGGGGGCTACACCTTC.

V usage is TRBV3-1 (or the pseudogene TRBV3-2) and J usage is TRBJ1-1; no clear D. Trimming stripped 3 bases from V and 0 bases from J, with 8 bases between. Germline V gives CDR1 LGHDT, CDR2 YNNKEL (reference sequence). The CDR3 has 14 amino acids. CDR3 residues: CASSQRNLNTEAFF. The CDR3 DNA follows: TGTGCCAGCAGCCAGCGGAACCTGAACACTGAAGCTTTCTTT.

J is TRBJ1-2 and V is TRBV19; D ambiguous. The V gene's germline CDR1 is LNHDA and CDR2 SQIVND (reference sequence). Deletions cut 9 bases from V and 5 bases from J, with 19 bases between. The CDR3 spans 14 residues. This chain's CDR3 is CASSDTVLNYGYTF. In DNA form, the CDR3 reads TGTGCCAGCAGTGACACTGTCTTGAATTATGGCTACACCTTC. Full variable domain (missing parts from reference TRBV19 and TRBJ1-2): DGGITQSPKYLFRKEGQNVTLSCEQNLNHDAMYWYRQDPGQGLRLIYYSQIVNDFQKGDIAEGYSVSREKKESFPLTVTSAQKNPTAFYLCASSDTVLNYGYTFGSGTRLTVV.

The chain employs TRBV18 and TRBJ2-7; 7 positions match TRBD2. From germline, CDR1 is KGHSH and CDR2 LQKENI. V was clipped by 2 bases and J by 0 bases; unmatched bases: 1. CDR3 length: 14 residues. The CDR3 loop reads CASSPRTSSYEQYF. The CDR3 region has the DNA TGTGCCAGCTCACCAAGGACTAGCTCCTACGAGCAGTACTTC.

The chain combines TRBV4-1 with TRBJ2-7, with a weak D call TRBD2 (6 bases). The CDR3 runs to 15 residues. CDR1 is MGHRA, CDR2 YSYEKL, per germline. V shed 1 base and J shed 2 bases, with 12 bases lying between them. The CDR3 loop is CASSQGVGGTYEQYF. The CDR3 DNA follows: TGCGCCAGCAGCCAAGGGGTGGGAGGAACCTACGAGCAGTACTTC.

This chain joins TRBV7-9 and TRBJ1-4, with D maybe TRBD1 (6 bases). Germline CDR1 reads SEHNR; CDR2 reads FQNEAQ (reference sequence). V was cut by 1 base and J by 5 bases, with 11 bases left in between. CDR3 length: 15 residues. The CDR3, as DNA: TGTGCCAGCAGCTTAGTCGGGGGGCAGAATGAAAAACTGTTTTTT. This translates into CASSLVGGQNEKLFF.

V is TRBV6-6 and J is TRBJ2-4; TRBD2 aligns across 9 bases. This CDR3 is 15 amino acids long. Germline values: CDR1 MNHNY, CDR2 SVGAGI (reference sequence). V trimming: 6 bases; J trimming: 6 bases; junction bases outside the gene matches: 9. The CDR3 nucleotides read TGTGCCAGCAGCAACCTAGCGGGAAAGAGAAACATTCAGTACTTC. Translated, it gives CASSNLAGKRNIQYF.

The chain combines TRBV5-4 with TRBJ2-2; D perhaps matches TRBD1 (6 bases). This CDR3 is 15 amino acids long. Germline V lookup: CDR1 SGHNT, CDR2 YYREEE (reference sequence). The germline V and J ends were trimmed by 4 bases and 5 bases, with 15 bases remaining between them. This CDR3 is CASSRIQGSTGELFF. CDR3 DNA sequence: TGTGCCAGCAGCCGAATACAGGGATCGACCGGGGAGCTGTTTTTT.

The chain employs TRBV27 and TRBJ1-5; D possibly corresponds to TRBD1 (6 bases). Germline assignment: CDR1 MNHEY and CDR2 SMNVEV (reference sequence). The CDR3 loop spans 15 amino acids. V lost 2 bases to trimming and J lost 4 bases, with 12 bases between them. Written as DNA, the CDR3 is TGTGCCAGCAGTTTACACAGGGACACTAATCAGCCCCAGCATTTT. Its protein product is CASSLHRDTNQPQHF.

The gene calls are TRBV7-2 and TRBJ1-1, with TRBD1 as a possible D gene (5 bases). The CDR3 contains 13 residues. Per germline, CDR1 SGHTA and CDR2 FQGNSA. V was shortened by 3 bases and J by 2 bases, with 7 bases between the two germline ends. DNA for the CDR3: TGTGCCAGCAGCTTCGGGGGTAACACTGAAGCTTTCTTT. As protein: CASSFGGNTEAFF. Full variable domain (missing parts from reference TRBV7-2 and TRBJ1-1): GAGVSQSPSNKVTEKGKDVELRCDPISGHTALYWYRQSLGQGLEFLIYFQGNSAPDKSGLPSDRFSAERTGGSVSTLTIQRTQQEDSAVYLCASSFGGNTEAFFGQGTRLTVV.

The genes are TRBV5-6 and TRBJ1-5; possibly TRBD1 for D (6 bases). Germline CDR1 is SGHDT and CDR2 is YYEEEE. Trimming removed 4 bases from V and 2 bases from J, with 16 bases in between. The CDR3 contains 16 residues. CDR3 coding DNA: TGTGCCAGCAGCCCACCAGGGGCGCGTGGCAATCAGCCCCAGCATTTT. Its translation: CASSPPGARGNQPQHF.

The CDR3 sequence: CASSSSLSLAGIRNEQFF. The CDR3 DNA sequence: TGTGCCAGCAGCTCGTCCTTGTCTCTAGCGGGAATACGGAATGAGCAGTTCTTC. The rearrangement joins TRBV7-6 to TRBJ2-1, with TRBD2 matching 9 bases. This CDR3 contains 18 residues. The J segment lost 7 bases and the V segment lost 4 bases, leaving 17 bases of the junction unmatched. Germline values: CDR1 SGHVS, CDR2 FNYEAQ.

The chain employs TRBV7-2 and TRBJ2-1; 12 bases align to TRBD2. Germline values: CDR1 SGHTA, CDR2 FQGNSA. The CDR3 extends over 18 amino acids. V shed 5 bases, J shed 8 bases, and the junction held 16 bases outside the gene matches. CDR3 sequence: CASSLKRTSGTRLDEQFF. CDR3 DNA sequence: TGTGCCAGCAGCCTCAAAAGGACTAGCGGGACCCGTTTGGATGAGCAGTTCTTC. Variable domain in full (rest from reference TRBV7-2 and TRBJ2-1): GAGVSQSPSNKVTEKGKDVELRCDPISGHTALYWYRQSLGQGLEFLIYFQGNSAPDKSGLPSDRFSAERTGGSVSTLTIQRTQQEDSAVYLCASSLKRTSGTRLDEQFFGPGTRLTVL.

The chain employs TRBV5-1 and TRBJ2-5, with TRBD1 identical over 9 bases. This CDR3 region has 17 residues. The junction had 9 bases not matched to a gene; V was cut back by 0 bases and J by 3 bases. Per the germline V gene, CDR1 is SGHRS and CDR2 is YFSETQ. CDR3 nucleotides: TGCGCCAGCAGCTTGGATGGGACAGGGAAGATCAAAGAGACCCAGTACTTC. It is translated as CASSLDGTGKIKETQYF.

Points on this clone: This specimen includes other DNA sequences encoding the same CDR3. The CDR3 here is CASSLGGFQPQHF. CDR3 bases: TGTGCCAGCAGTTTAGGCGGGTTTCAGCCCCAGCATTTT. This chain joins TRBV28 and TRBJ1-5; D is ambiguous. The CDR3 consists of 13 residues. V dropped 2 bases and J dropped 6 bases, with 8 bases sitting between them. Germline-derived CDR1 and CDR2 are MDHEN and SYDVKM.

The V and J genes are TRBV2 and TRBJ2-2; D perhaps matches TRBD1 (7 bases). This CDR3 has 17 residues. Germline assignment: CDR1 SNHLY and CDR2 FYNNEI. Trimming cost V 6 bases and J 3 bases, with 20 bases left between them. DNA of the CDR3: TGTGCCAGCAGGGGGGGCGACAGGGTGTTTGACACCGGGGAGCTGTTTTTT. Encoded protein: CASRGGDRVFDTGELFF.

This chain connects TRBV27 to TRBJ1-1; 8 bases align to TRBD1. The CDR3 totals 17 residues. Germline V CDR1 and CDR2: MNHEY, SMNVEV (reference sequence). Germline trimming cut 5 bases from V and 1 base from J; bases unmatched to any gene: 12. The CDR3 reads CASSPRDRPWGNTEAFF. CDR3 DNA sequence: TGTGCCAGCAGTCCACGGGACAGGCCCTGGGGGAACACTGAAGCTTTCTTT.

This chain links TRBV5-6 with TRBJ1-2, with D perhaps matching TRBD1 (6 bases). The CDR3 runs 18 residues. The germline V gene encodes CDR1 SGHDT and CDR2 YYEEEE. The V end lost 1 base, the J end lost 4 bases, and 23 bases lay between the germline ends. CDR3 protein: CASSLIVSRVGQSYGYTF. CDR3 DNA sequence: TGTGCCAGCAGCTTGATAGTTTCAAGGGTCGGACAGAGCTATGGCTACACCTTC.